The clone carrying this T cell receptor beta chain came up once. Treatment defined: around 19 received Ad26.COV2.S at low or high dose, single or two shots; 5 received placebo; per-sample allocation not given. Repertoires come from day 63 after the first vaccine or placebo injection. TCRdb's copy holds only in-frame clones and misses some; the assay was immunoSEQ multiplex PCR. Of around 420,000 clones listed, 88% are singletons. The sample is drawn from a study of Ad26.COV2.S vaccination and SARS-CoV-2 variants. V lost 5 bases and J lost 6; bases outside the gene matches: 7. The CDR3 is 15 residues long. From germline, CDR1 is LNHDA and CDR2 SQIVND (reference sequence).

The genes are TRBV19 and TRBJ2-3; TRBD1 matches 11 bases. The receptor was isolated from a person between 18 and 65 years old who received the Ad26.COV2.S COVID-19 vaccine or a placebo. Sequencing used peripheral blood, obtained in a trial of Ad26.COV2.S vaccine versus placebo. The chain's CDR3 is CASSRGTGGWDTQYF. In DNA, the CDR3 is TGTGCCAGTAGTCGCGGGACAGGGGGTTGGGATACGCAGTATTTT.